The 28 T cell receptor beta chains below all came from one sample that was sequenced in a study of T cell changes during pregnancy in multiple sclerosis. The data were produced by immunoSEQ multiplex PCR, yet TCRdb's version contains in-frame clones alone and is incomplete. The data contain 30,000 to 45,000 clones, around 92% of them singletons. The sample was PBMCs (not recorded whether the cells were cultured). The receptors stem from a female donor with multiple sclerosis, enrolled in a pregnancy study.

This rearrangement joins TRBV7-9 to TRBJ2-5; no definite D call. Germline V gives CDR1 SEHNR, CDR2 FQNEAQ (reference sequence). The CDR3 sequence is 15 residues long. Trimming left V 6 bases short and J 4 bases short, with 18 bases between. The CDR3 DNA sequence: TGTGCCAGCAGTCTCAGTCCGGTATCGGGAGAGACCCAGTACTTC. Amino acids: CASSLSPVSGETQYF. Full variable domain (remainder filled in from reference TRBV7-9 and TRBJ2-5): DTGVSQNPRHKITKRGQNVTFRCDPISEHNRLYWYRQTLGQGPEFLTYFQNEAQLEKSRLLSDRFSAERPKGSFSTLEIQRTEQGDSAMYLCASSLSPVSGETQYFGPGTRLLVL.

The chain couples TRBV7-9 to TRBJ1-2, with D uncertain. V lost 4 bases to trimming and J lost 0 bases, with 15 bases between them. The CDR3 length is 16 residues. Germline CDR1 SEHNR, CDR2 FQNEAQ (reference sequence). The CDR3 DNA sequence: TGTGCCAGCAGCTCCCAAGGCGGGATAGCTAACTATGGCTACACCTTC. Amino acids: CASSSQGGIANYGYTF. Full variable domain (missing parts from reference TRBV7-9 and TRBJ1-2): DTGVSQNPRHKITKRGQNVTFRCDPISEHNRLYWYRQTLGQGPEFLTYFQNEAQLEKSRLLSDRFSAERPKGSFSTLEIQRTEQGDSAMYLCASSSQGGIANYGYTFGSGTRLTVV.

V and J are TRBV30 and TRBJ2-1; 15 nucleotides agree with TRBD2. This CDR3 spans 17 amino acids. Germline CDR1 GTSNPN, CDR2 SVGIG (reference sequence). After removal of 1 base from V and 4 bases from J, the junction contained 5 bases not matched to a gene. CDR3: CAWSAGTSGRPYNEQFF. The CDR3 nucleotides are TGTGCCTGGAGTGCCGGGACTAGCGGGAGGCCTTACAATGAGCAGTTCTTC.

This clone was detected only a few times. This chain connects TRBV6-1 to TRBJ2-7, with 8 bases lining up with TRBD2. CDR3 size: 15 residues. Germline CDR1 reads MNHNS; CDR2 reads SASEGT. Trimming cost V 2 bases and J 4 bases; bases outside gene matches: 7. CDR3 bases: TGTGCCAGCAGTGAATATAGCGGGACTCTGTACGAGCAGTACTTC. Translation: CASSEYSGTLYEQYF.

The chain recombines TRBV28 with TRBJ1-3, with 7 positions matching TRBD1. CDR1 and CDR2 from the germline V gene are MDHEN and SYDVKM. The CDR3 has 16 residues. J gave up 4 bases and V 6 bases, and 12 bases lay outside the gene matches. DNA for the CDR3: TGTGCCAGCAGGCTCCAAGGGGGCTACACCGGAAACACCATATATTTT. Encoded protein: CASRLQGGYTGNTIYF.

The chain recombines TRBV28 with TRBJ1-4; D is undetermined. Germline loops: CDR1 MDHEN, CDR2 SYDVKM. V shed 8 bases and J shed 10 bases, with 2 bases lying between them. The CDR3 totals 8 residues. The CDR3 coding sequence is TGTGCCAGCGGAAAACTGTTTTTT. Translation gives CASGKLFF.

The CDR3 DNA follows: TGCGCCAGCAGCCAAGAGGACTCACGTATCTACGAGCAGTACTTC. It specifies CASSQEDSRIYEQYF. This chain connects TRBV4-3 to TRBJ2-7; possible D gene TRBD2, 5 bases. The ends were cut back, 0 bases at V and 3 bases at J, with 12 bases in the middle. Per germline, CDR1 LGHNA and CDR2 YSLEER. CDR3 length equals 15 residues.

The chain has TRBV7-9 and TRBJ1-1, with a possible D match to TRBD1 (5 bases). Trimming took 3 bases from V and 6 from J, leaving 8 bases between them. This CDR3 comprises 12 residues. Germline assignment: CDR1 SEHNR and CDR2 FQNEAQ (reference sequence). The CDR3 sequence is CASSLGDSEAFF. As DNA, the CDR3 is TGTGCCAGCAGCTTGGGGGATTCTGAAGCTTTCTTT.

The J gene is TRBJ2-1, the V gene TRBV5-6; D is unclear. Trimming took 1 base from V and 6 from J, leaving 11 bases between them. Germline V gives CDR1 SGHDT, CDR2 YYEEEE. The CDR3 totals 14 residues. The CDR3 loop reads CASSLLGPSNEQFF. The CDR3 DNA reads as TGTGCCAGCAGCTTGCTTGGCCCTTCCAATGAGCAGTTCTTC. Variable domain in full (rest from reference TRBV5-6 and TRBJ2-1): DAGVTQSPTHLIKTRGQQVTLRCSPKSGHDTVSWYQQALGQGPQFIFQYYEEEERQRGNFPDRFSGHQFPNYSSELNVNALLLGDSALYLCASSLLGPSNEQFFGPGTRLTVL.

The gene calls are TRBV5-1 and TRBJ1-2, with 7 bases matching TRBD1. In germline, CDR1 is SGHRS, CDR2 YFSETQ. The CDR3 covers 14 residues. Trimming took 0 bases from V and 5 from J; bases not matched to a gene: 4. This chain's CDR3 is CASSLGTGTYGYTF. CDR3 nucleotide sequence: TGCGCCAGCAGCTTGGGGACAGGAACATATGGCTACACCTTC.

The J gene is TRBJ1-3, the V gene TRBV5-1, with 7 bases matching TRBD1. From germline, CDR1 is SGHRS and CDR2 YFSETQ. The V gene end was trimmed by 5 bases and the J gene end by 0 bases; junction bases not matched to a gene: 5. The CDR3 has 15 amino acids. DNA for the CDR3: TGCGCCAGCAGTGAGGGACAGCTCTCTGGAAACACCATATATTTT. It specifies CASSEGQLSGNTIYF.

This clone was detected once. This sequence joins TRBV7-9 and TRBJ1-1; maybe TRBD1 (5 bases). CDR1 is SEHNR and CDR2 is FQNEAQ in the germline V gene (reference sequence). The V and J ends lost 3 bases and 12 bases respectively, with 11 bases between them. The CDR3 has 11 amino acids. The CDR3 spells CASSFDQGTFF. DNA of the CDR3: TGTGCCAGCAGCTTCGACCAGGGCACTTTCTTT. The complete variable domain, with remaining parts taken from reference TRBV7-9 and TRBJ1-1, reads DTGVSQNPRHKITKRGQNVTFRCDPISEHNRLYWYRQTLGQGPEFLTYFQNEAQLEKSRLLSDRFSAERPKGSFSTLEIQRTEQGDSAMYLCASSFDQGTFFGQGTRLTVV.

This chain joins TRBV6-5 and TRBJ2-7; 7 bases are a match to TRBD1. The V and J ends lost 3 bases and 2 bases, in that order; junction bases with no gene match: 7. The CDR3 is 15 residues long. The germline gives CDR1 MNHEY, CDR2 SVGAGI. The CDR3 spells CASSYGWDSTYEQYF. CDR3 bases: TGTGCCAGCAGTTATGGTTGGGACAGCACCTACGAGCAGTACTTC.

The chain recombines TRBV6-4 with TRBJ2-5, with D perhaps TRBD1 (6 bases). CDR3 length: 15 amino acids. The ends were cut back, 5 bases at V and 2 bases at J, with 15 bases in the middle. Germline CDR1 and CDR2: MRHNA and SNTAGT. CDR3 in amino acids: CASSRSTGEQETQYF. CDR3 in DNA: TGTGCCAGCAGTCGATCGACAGGAGAACAAGAGACCCAGTACTTC.

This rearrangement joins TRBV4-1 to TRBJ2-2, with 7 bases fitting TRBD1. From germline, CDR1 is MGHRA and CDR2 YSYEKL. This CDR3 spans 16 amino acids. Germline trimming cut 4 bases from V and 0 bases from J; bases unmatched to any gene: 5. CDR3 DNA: TGCGCCAGCAGCCCCAGGACAGGTCCGAACACCGGGGAGCTGTTTTTT. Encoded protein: CASSPRTGPNTGELFF.

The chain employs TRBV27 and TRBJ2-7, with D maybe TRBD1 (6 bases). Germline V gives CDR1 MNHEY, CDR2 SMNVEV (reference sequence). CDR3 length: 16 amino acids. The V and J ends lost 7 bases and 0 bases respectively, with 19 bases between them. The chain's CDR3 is CASTPSSGHNSYEQYF. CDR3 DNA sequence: TGTGCCAGCACTCCAAGCTCGGGACACAACTCCTACGAGCAGTACTTC.

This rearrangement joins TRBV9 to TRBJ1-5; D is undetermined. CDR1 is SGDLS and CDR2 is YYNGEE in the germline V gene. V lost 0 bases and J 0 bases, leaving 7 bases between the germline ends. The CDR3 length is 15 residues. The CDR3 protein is CASSVDGVSNQPQHF. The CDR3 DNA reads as TGTGCCAGCAGCGTAGACGGGGTTAGCAATCAGCCCCAGCATTTT.

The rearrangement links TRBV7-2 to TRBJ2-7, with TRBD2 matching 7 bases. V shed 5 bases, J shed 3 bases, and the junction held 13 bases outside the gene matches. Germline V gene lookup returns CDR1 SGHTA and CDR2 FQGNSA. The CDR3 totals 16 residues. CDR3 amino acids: CASSPGLGGRVYEQYF. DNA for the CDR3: TGTGCCAGCAGCCCCGGTTTGGGGGGGAGAGTCTACGAGCAGTACTTC.

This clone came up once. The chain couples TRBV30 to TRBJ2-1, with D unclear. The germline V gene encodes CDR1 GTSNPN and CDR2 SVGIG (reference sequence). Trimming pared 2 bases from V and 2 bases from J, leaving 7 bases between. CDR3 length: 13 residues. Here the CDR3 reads CAWSPRTYNEQFF. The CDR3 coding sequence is TGTGCCTGGAGTCCCCGGACCTACAATGAGCAGTTCTTC. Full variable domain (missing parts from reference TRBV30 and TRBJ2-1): SQTIHQWPATLVQPVGSPLSLECTVEGTSNPNLYWYRQAAGRGLQLLFYSVGIGQISSEVPQNLSASRPQDRQFILSSKKLLLSDSGFYLCAWSPRTYNEQFFGPGTRLTVL.

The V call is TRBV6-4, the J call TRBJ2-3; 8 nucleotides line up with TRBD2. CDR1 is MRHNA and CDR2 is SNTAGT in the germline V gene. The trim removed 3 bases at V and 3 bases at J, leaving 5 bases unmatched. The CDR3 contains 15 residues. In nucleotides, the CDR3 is TGTGCCAGCAGTGAAACTAGCGGAGTGACAGATACGCAGTATTTT. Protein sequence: CASSETSGVTDTQYF.

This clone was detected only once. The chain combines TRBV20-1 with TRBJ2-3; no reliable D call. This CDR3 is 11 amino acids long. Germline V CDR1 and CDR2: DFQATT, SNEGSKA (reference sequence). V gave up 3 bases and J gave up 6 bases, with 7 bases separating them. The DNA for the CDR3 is TGCAGTGCTAGCTTACTGGATACGCAGTATTTT. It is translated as CSASLLDTQYF.

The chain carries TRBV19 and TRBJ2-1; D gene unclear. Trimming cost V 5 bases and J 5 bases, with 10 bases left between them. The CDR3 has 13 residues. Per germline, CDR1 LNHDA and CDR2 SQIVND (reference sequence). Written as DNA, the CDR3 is TGTGCCAGTAGTCCGGGTTTCAACAATGAGCAGTTCTTC. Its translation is CASSPGFNNEQFF.

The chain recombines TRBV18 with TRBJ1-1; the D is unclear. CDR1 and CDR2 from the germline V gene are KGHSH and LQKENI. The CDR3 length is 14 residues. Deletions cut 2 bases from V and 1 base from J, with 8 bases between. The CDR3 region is CASSPVERNTEAFF. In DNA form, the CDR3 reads TGTGCCAGCTCACCAGTGGAAAGGAACACTGAAGCTTTCTTT.

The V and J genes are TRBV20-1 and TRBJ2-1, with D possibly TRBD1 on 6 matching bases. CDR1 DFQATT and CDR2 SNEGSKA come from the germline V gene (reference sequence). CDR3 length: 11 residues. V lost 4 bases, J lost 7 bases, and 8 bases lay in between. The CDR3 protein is CSATDRNEQFF. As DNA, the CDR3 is TGCAGTGCTACGGACAGAAATGAGCAGTTCTTC.

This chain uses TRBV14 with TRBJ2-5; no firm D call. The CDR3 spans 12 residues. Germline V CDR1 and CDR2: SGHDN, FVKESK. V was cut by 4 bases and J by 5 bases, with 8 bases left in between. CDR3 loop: CASSPFGETQYF. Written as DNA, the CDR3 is TGTGCCAGCAGCCCGTTCGGTGAGACCCAGTACTTC.

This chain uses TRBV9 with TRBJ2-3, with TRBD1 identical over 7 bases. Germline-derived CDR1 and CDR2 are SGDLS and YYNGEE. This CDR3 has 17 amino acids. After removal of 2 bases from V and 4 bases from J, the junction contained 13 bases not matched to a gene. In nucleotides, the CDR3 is TGTGCCAGCAGCGTTTACCAGGGGGAAAGGTGGGCAGATACGCAGTATTTT. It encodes CASSVYQGERWADTQYF.

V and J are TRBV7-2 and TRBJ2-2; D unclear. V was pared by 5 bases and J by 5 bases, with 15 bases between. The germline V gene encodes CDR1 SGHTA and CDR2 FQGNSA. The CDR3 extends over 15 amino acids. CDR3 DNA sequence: TGTGCCAGCAGCCCCCAAGGACCCGGAACCGGGGAGCTGTTTTTT. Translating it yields CASSPQGPGTGELFF.

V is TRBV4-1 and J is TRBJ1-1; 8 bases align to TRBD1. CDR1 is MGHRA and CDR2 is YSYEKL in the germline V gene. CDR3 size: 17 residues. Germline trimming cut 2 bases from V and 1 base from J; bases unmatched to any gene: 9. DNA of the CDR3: TGCGCCAGCAGCCAAAGGGGGACCGGGACAGGGAACACTGAAGCTTTCTTT. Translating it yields CASSQRGTGTGNTEAFF.